These 28 T cell receptor beta chains were all obtained from the same sample, sequenced in a study of long-term antiretroviral therapy in people with HIV. Samples were assayed with immunoSEQ v3.0 at survey level. Assay: immunoSEQ multiplex PCR; the TCRdb copy retains only in-frame clones and omits some. The profile shows tens of thousands of clones, over 80% of them singletons. This material consisted of unsorted PBMCs, taken 0.4 years after starting antiretroviral therapy. These receptors all stem from a man in his fifties or sixties with HIV.

The V and J genes are TRBV15 and TRBJ2-3; 9 bases line up with TRBD2. The trim removed 3 bases at V and 2 bases at J, leaving 6 bases unmatched. The germline V gene encodes CDR1 LNHNV and CDR2 YYDKDF (reference sequence). The CDR3 extends over 16 amino acids. The DNA for the CDR3 is TGTGCCACCAGCAGCCCCCTAGCGGGGAACACAGATACGCAGTATTTT. As protein: CATSSPLAGNTDTQYF. The variable domain in full, completed from reference TRBV15 and TRBJ2-3, reads DAMVIQNPRYQVTQFGKPVTLSCSQTLNHNVMYWYQQKSSQAPKLLFHYYDKDFNNEADTPDNFQSRRPNTSFCFLDIRSPGLGDTAMYLCATSSPLAGNTDTQYFGPGTRLTVL.

V and J are TRBV7-9 and TRBJ2-7, with D unclear. This CDR3 has 15 residues. Germline assignment: CDR1 SEHNR and CDR2 FQNEAQ (reference sequence). V dropped 4 bases and J dropped 1 base, with 14 bases sitting between them. CDR3 residues: CASSSAPDGSYEQYF. As DNA, the CDR3 is TGTGCCAGCAGCTCCGCCCCGGACGGTTCCTACGAGCAGTACTTC. The full variable domain, completed using reference TRBV7-9 and TRBJ2-7, is DTGVSQNPRHKITKRGQNVTFRCDPISEHNRLYWYRQTLGQGPEFLTYFQNEAQLEKSRLLSDRFSAERPKGSFSTLEIQRTEQGDSAMYLCASSSAPDGSYEQYFGPGTRLTVT.

The V call is TRBV19, the J call TRBJ1-2; D remains ambiguous. Germline V CDR1 and CDR2: LNHDA, SQIVND (reference sequence). The germline V and J ends were trimmed by 0 bases and 0 bases, with 11 bases remaining between them. CDR3 size: 16 residues. CDR3 residues: CASSIDRTGSNYGYTF. The CDR3 DNA reads TGTGCCAGTAGTATAGACCGGACCGGGTCTAACTATGGCTACACCTTC.

This clone was found once. This rearrangement joins TRBV15 to TRBJ1-6, with TRBD1 as a possible D gene (6 bases). CDR1 and CDR2 from the germline V gene are LNHNV and YYDKDF (reference sequence). This CDR3 region has 14 residues. The V end lost 6 bases, the J end lost 7 bases, and 13 bases lay between the germline ends. CDR3 loop: CATSAGGGNSPLHF. The CDR3, as DNA: TGTGCCACCAGTGCCGGAGGGGGGAATTCACCCCTCCACTTT.

Details on this clone: A read error may produce the germline difference seen at one junction end. The rearrangement links TRBV7-7 to TRBJ1-1; 7 bases align to TRBD1. There are 22 residues in the CDR3. The V gene's germline CDR1 is SSHAT and CDR2 FNYEAQ (reference sequence). For the CDR3, the DNA is TGTGCTAGCAGCTTAGTCGCGGGAAGCTCTCTACTTCGACAGGGTCGGAACACTGAAGCTTTCTTT. Translating it yields CASSLVAGSSLLRQGRNTEAFF. Full variable domain (rest looked up from reference TRBV7-7 and TRBJ1-1): GAGVSQSPRYKVTKRGQDVTLRCDPISSHATLYWYQQALGQGPEFLTYFNYEAQPDKSGLPSDRFSAERPEGSISTLTIQRTEQRDSAMYRCASSLVAGSSLLRQGRNTEAFFGQGTRLTVV.

This chain links TRBV7-3 with TRBJ1-1; tentative D call: TRBD1 (6 bases). The CDR3 length is 15 residues. Trimming stripped 5 bases from V and 1 base from J, with 14 bases between. Germline CDR1 SGHTA, CDR2 FQGTGA. The CDR3 region is CASSLGGVGNTEAFF. In DNA form, the CDR3 reads TGTGCCAGCAGCCTCGGGGGCGTGGGGAACACTGAAGCTTTCTTT.

The gene calls are TRBV7-3 and TRBJ1-5; D not resolved. CDR3 length: 15 residues. Germline CDR1 reads SGHTA; CDR2 reads FQGTGA. Trimming shortened V by 1 base and J by 0 bases, and 7 bases separated the two germline ends. The CDR3 protein is CASSLKANSNQPQHF. The CDR3 DNA is TGTGCCAGCAGCTTAAAGGCTAATAGCAATCAGCCCCAGCATTTT.

This chain uses TRBV28 with TRBJ2-1; tentative D call: TRBD1 (6 bases). V was trimmed by 4 bases and J by 0 bases, leaving 13 bases between them. Per germline, CDR1 MDHEN and CDR2 SYDVKM. The CDR3 extends over 16 amino acids. CDR3 nucleotides: TGTGCCAGCAGTTCCCATGACAGGAACTCCTACAATGAGCAGTTCTTC. It codes for CASSSHDRNSYNEQFF.

V usage is TRBV9 and J usage is TRBJ1-5, with TRBD1 identical over 7 bases. With V trimmed by 2 bases and J by 0 bases, 2 bases remained unmatched. CDR3 length: 15 residues. Germline V gives CDR1 SGDLS, CDR2 YYNGEE. The chain's CDR3 is CASSVGTASNQPQHF. CDR3 nucleotide sequence: TGTGCCAGCAGCGTCGGGACAGCTAGCAATCAGCCCCAGCATTTT.

This chain uses TRBV2 with TRBJ1-5; TRBD1 might be the D (5 bases). This CDR3 contains 14 residues. The V and J ends lost 6 bases and 5 bases respectively, with 14 bases between them. Germline V lookup: CDR1 SNHLY, CDR2 FYNNEI. The CDR3 DNA is TGTGCCAGCAGCTTCGGGGCGCAAGATCAGCCCCAGCATTTT. It translates to CASSFGAQDQPQHF. The whole variable domain, remainder taken from reference TRBV2 and TRBJ1-5, is EPEVTQTPSHQVTQMGQEVILRCVPISNHLYFYWYRQILGQKVEFLVSFYNNEISEKSEIFDDQFSVERPDGSNFTLKIRSTKLEDSAMYFCASSFGAQDQPQHFGDGTRLSIL.

This chain links TRBV5-1 with TRBJ1-1; D unresolved. The CDR3 has 15 amino acids. Deletions cut 0 bases from V and 0 bases from J, with 9 bases between. CDR1 and CDR2 from the germline V gene are SGHRS and YFSETQ. Here the CDR3 DNA reads TGCGCCAGCAGCTTGGGAGGCAGGTTGAACACTGAAGCTTTCTTT. Translated: CASSLGGRLNTEAFF.

The V gene is TRBV28, the J gene TRBJ1-5; the match to TRBD1 covers 9 bases. Germline lookup yields CDR1 MDHEN and CDR2 SYDVKM. V was clipped by 5 bases and J by 1 base; unmatched bases: 15. The CDR3 runs 19 residues. CDR3: CASSTILRDRADSNQPQHF. CDR3 bases: TGTGCCAGCAGTACCATCCTCCGGGACAGGGCAGACAGCAATCAGCCCCAGCATTTT.

The chain couples TRBV29-1 to TRBJ1-2; weak D call: TRBD1 (6 bases). The germline V gene encodes CDR1 SQVTM and CDR2 ANQGSEA. The V end lost 7 bases, the J end lost 8 bases, and 26 bases lay between the germline ends. The CDR3 consists of 15 residues. The DNA for the CDR3 is TGCAGCGCCCGCTCCGGGGAGACAGGCCTGCGGGGCTACACCTTC. Translating it yields CSARSGETGLRGYTF.

This sequence joins TRBV6-6 and TRBJ1-2; 9 bases fit TRBD1. Germline values: CDR1 MNHNY, CDR2 SVGAGI (reference sequence). This CDR3 spans 14 amino acids. V was pared by 2 bases and J by 6 bases, with 4 bases of the junction left unmatched. In DNA form, the CDR3 reads TGTGCCAGCAGTTACCGGGACAGGGTGGATGGCTACACCTTC. Amino acid sequence: CASSYRDRVDGYTF.

V usage is TRBV7-2 and J usage is TRBJ1-3; D unresolved. The CDR3 loop spans 16 amino acids. Germline loops: CDR1 SGHTA, CDR2 FQGNSA. Trimming took 5 bases from V and 0 from J, leaving 14 bases between them. The CDR3 DNA reads TGTGCCAGCAGCCCAGACCCGCTGCGCTCTGGAAACACCATATATTTT. As protein: CASSPDPLRSGNTIYF.

The chain uses TRBV11-2 and TRBJ2-5; D uncertain. CDR3 length: 15 amino acids. V was clipped by 6 bases and J by 1 base, with 15 bases between them. Germline CDR1 is SGHAT and CDR2 is FQNNGV. CDR3 residues: CASSPAGDFQETQYF. The CDR3, as DNA: TGTGCCAGCAGTCCCGCCGGAGACTTCCAAGAGACCCAGTACTTC.

V gene TRBV19 combines with J gene TRBJ1-1, with TRBD1 as a possible D gene (5 bases). The CDR3 sequence is 11 residues long. Per the germline V gene, CDR1 is LNHDA and CDR2 is SQIVND (reference sequence). Trimming shortened V by 6 bases and J by 7 bases, and 9 bases separated the two germline ends. This CDR3 reads CASSRDSEAFF. The CDR3 DNA follows: TGTGCCAGTAGCCGTGACAGTGAAGCTTTCTTT.

The chain carries TRBV7-9 and TRBJ2-7; possible D gene TRBD2, 7 bases. Trimming cost V 5 bases and J 5 bases, with 22 bases left between them. The CDR3 runs to 16 residues. CDR1 and CDR2 (germline): SEHNR, FQNEAQ (reference sequence). This CDR3 reads CASSESTGGADHEQYF. In DNA form, the CDR3 reads TGTGCCAGCAGCGAATCCACTGGGGGGGCCGACCACGAGCAGTACTTC.

This rearrangement joins TRBV9 to TRBJ1-3; D is ambiguous. V lost 3 bases and J 2 bases, leaving 6 bases between the germline ends. The CDR3 is 13 amino acids. Germline V gives CDR1 SGDLS, CDR2 YYNGEE. DNA of the CDR3: TGTGCCAGCAGCGCCGGGACTGGAAACACCATATATTTT. Translated: CASSAGTGNTIYF.

This rearrangement joins TRBV29-1 to TRBJ2-1; either TRBD1 or TRBD2 may supply D (5 bases each). The CDR3 extends over 15 amino acids. Trimming shortened V by 4 bases and J by 6 bases, and 19 bases separated the two germline ends. Germline V gives CDR1 SQVTM, CDR2 ANQGSEA. CDR3: CSVARAGPGGNEQFF. DNA of the CDR3: TGCAGCGTTGCTCGGGCGGGCCCTGGGGGCAATGAGCAGTTCTTC.

This clone was observed once. The chain employs TRBV4-2 and TRBJ2-2; TRBD2 matches at 9 bases. This CDR3 spans 17 amino acids. Germline V gives CDR1 LGHNA, CDR2 YNFKEQ. Trimming took 4 bases from V and 2 from J; bases not matched to a gene: 8. CDR3: CASSPGGGGGNTGELFF. The DNA of the CDR3 is TGTGCCAGCAGCCCCGGAGGCGGGGGGGGCAACACCGGGGAGCTGTTTTTT.

This clone was seen only once. This chain's CDR3 is CASSERGGASHGYTF. The DNA for the CDR3 is TGTGCCAGCAGTGAACGGGGGGGCGCCTCGCATGGCTACACCTTC. V usage is TRBV25-1 and J usage is TRBJ1-2; D perhaps matches TRBD1 (6 bases). The CDR3 sequence is 15 residues long. V gave up 2 bases and J gave up 6 bases, with 16 bases separating them. Germline V gene data show CDR1 as MGHDK and CDR2 as SYGVNS.

V and J are TRBV15 and TRBJ1-1, with D possibly TRBD1 on 5 matching bases. V was cut by 1 base and J by 1 base, with 7 bases left in between. The V gene's germline CDR1 is LNHNV and CDR2 YYDKDF (reference sequence). The CDR3 totals 14 residues. The CDR3 DNA sequence: TGTGCCACCAGCAGAGTTACAGGGAACACTGAAGCTTTCTTT. Protein sequence: CATSRVTGNTEAFF.

The rearrangement uses TRBV6-1 and TRBJ2-7; D remains unclear. The CDR3 has 14 residues. Germline CDR1 is MNHNS and CDR2 is SASEGT. V lost 6 bases, J lost 1 base, and 13 bases lay in between. The CDR3 here is CASRMTGLSYEQYF. The CDR3 DNA follows: TGTGCCAGCAGGATGACCGGCCTGTCCTACGAGCAGTACTTC.

The gene calls are TRBV21-1 and TRBJ2-7; TRBD2, the D gene given by the table, was not confirmed from the DNA. TRBV21-1 is marked as a pseudogene. The CDR3 runs 11 residues. Here the CDR3 reads CASSKVKREDF. In DNA, the CDR3 is TGTGCCAGCAGCAAAGTAAAGCGGGAGGACTTC.

This sequence joins TRBV30 and TRBJ1-4; no firm D call. The CDR3 totals 17 residues. The V gene lost 2 bases and the J gene lost 7 bases, with 23 bases spanning the gap. CDR1 is GTSNPN and CDR2 is SVGIG in the germline V gene (reference sequence). In DNA form, the CDR3 reads TGTGCCTGGAGTATGGGAGGAACATCCGCTCCTAGTGAAAAACTGTTTTTT. Its protein product is CAWSMGGTSAPSEKLFF.

The rearrangement joins TRBV20-1 to TRBJ1-1; tentatively, D is TRBD1 (5 bases). The CDR3 totals 11 residues. The germline V and J ends were trimmed by 6 bases and 5 bases, with 10 bases remaining between them. The germline V gene has CDR1 DFQATT and CDR2 SNEGSKA (reference sequence). CDR3: CSAYRTTEAFF. The CDR3 DNA reads as TGCAGTGCCTACAGGACGACTGAAGCTTTCTTT.

The CDR3 coding sequence is TGTGCCAGCAGTTTAACAGGGTTCGCCCTGACCTTTGAAAAACTGTTTTTT. Protein: CASSLTGFALTFEKLFF. This chain connects TRBV27 to TRBJ1-4; possible D gene TRBD1, 6 bases. This CDR3 has 17 amino acids. The V gene's germline CDR1 is MNHEY and CDR2 SMNVEV (reference sequence). Trimming took 2 bases from V and 7 from J, leaving 20 bases between them.